This entry features one T cell receptor beta chain sequence. V gave up 5 bases and J gave up 5 bases, with 10 bases separating them. The length of the CDR3 is 12 residues. Germline values: CDR1 SGHAT, CDR2 FQNNGV. The sample belongs to a study of T cell changes during pregnancy in multiple sclerosis. The table came from immunoSEQ multiplex PCR; TCRdb's copy has only in-frame clones and leaves some out. The sample carries roughly 58,000 clones, 90% recorded once. The receptor was isolated from a female donor with multiple sclerosis, enrolled in a pregnancy study. Sequenced material: CD8+ T cells from peripheral blood mononuclear cells, taken before pregnancy. The chain links TRBV11-2 to TRBJ2-7; tentatively, D is TRBD2 (6 bases). The CDR3 sequence: CASSGGYHEQYF. As DNA, the CDR3 is TGTGCCAGCAGCGGGGGGTACCACGAGCAGTACTTC.